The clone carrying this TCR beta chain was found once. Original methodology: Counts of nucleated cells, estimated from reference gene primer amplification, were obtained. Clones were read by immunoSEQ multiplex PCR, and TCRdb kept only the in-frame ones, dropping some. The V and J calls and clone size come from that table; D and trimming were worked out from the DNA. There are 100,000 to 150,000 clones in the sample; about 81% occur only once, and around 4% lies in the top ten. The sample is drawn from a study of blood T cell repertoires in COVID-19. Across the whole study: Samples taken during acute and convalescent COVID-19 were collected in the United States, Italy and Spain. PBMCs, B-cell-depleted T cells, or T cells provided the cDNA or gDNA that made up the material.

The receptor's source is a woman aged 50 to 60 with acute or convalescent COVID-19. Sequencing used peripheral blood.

CDR3 in amino acids: CASSFRGSTDTQYF. DNA for the CDR3: TGCGCCAGCAGCTTTCGCGGCAGCACAGATACGCAGTATTTT. The chain carries TRBV5-1 and TRBJ2-3; D is ambiguous. This CDR3 contains 14 residues. Germline V gene sequence: CDR1 SGHRS, CDR2 YFSETQ. The V gene lost 2 bases and the J gene lost 0 bases, with 7 bases spanning the gap.